The clone carrying this TCR beta chain was counted at least ten times. Its specificity is not known. This CDR3 is 12 amino acids long. V gave up 3 bases and J gave up 2 bases, with 5 bases separating them. Investigators amplified TCR beta CDR3 regions from RNA transcripts. The first-round RT-PCR employed HTBI primers together with the Qiagen OneStep RT-PCR kit. A multiplex PCR was then performed as the second round. TCRdb re-derived calls from the multiplex PCR reads in MiXCR, one entry per CDR3 protein. The sample lists roughly 400,000 distinct CDR3 sequences; less than 20% were seen once. This record belongs to a study of Graves' ophthalmopathy and Graves' hyperthyroidism. General study points: From stable hyperthyroidism, ophthalmopathy was separated by a 13-signature model with about 88% sensitivity and more than 75% specificity.

By definition, stable hyperthyroidism involved no ophthalmopathy within 18 months of follow-up. The PBMCs used were ones drawn from about 9.3 ml of fresh peripheral blood. The V and J genes are TRBV12-3 or TRBV12-4 and TRBJ2-7; no clear D gene. The clonotype was recovered from a woman younger than 35 with stable Graves' hyperthyroidism. Material for sequencing was peripheral blood. The CDR3 DNA reads TGTGCCAGCAGTTTGACAACCTACGAGCAGTACTTC. Protein: CASSLTTYEQYF.